Sequencing of this T cell receptor beta chain was carried out in a study of vaccination effects on CD4 cells after COVID-19. Repertoires were generated with immunoSEQ multiplex PCR, while TCRdb's copy carries only in-frame clones and drops some. This table has approximately 54,000 clones, around 86% appearing once. The V segment lost 0 bases and the J segment 3 bases; nucleotides outside the gene matches: 5. This CDR3 contains 16 residues. CDR1 is SGHTA, CDR2 FQGNSA, per germline. Antigen-specific CD4+ T cells were first expanded with viral peptide pools by the ViraFEST assay and only then sequenced. After around ten days in culture, the CD4+ T cells were isolated. Fresh IL-2-containing medium replaced half the medium on days 3 and 7. Comments on this clone: Its antigen is unidentified.

The chain links TRBV7-2 to TRBJ2-5; the match to TRBD2 covers 9 bases. The receptor was derived from a human donor who received a COVID-19 vaccine. Specimen: CD4+ T cells from PBMCs cultured with HCoV-229E spike peptides, collected before COVID-19 vaccination. The CDR3: CASSLARGLAKETQYF. The CDR3 DNA is TGTGCCAGCAGCTTAGCCCGGGGACTAGCTAAAGAGACCCAGTACTTC.